The 15 T cell receptor beta chains below all came from one sample that was sequenced in a study of blood T cell repertoires in COVID-19. Libraries were prepared by immunoSEQ multiplex PCR; TCRdb keeps only in-frame clonotypes and omits some of them. The table includes fewer than 200,000 clones, roughly 76% detected once. Sequenced input: peripheral blood. The receptors come from a woman aged 50 to 60 with active or convalescent COVID-19.

The gene calls are TRBV7-2 and TRBJ1-2; maybe TRBD1 (5 bases). This CDR3 is 13 amino acids long. The V gene lost 0 bases and the J gene lost 6 bases, with 8 bases spanning the gap. Germline assignment: CDR1 SGHTA and CDR2 FQGNSA. In nucleotides, the CDR3 is TGTGCCAGCAGCTTAGCGAACAGGCATGGCTACACCTTC. Translated, it gives CASSLANRHGYTF.

The V and J genes are TRBV28 and TRBJ2-3; unclear D gene. CDR1 and CDR2 from the germline V gene are MDHEN and SYDVKM. This CDR3 is 15 amino acids long. Trimming took 6 bases from V and 3 from J, leaving 16 bases between them. CDR3 DNA: TGTGCCAGCAGCCCCCCGTCGAGAGTTACAGATACGCAGTATTTT. Encoded protein: CASSPPSRVTDTQYF.

This clone was counted once. This chain joins TRBV7-3 and TRBJ2-2, with 13 bases matching TRBD2. Germline assignment: CDR1 SGHTA and CDR2 FQGTGA. The V and J ends lost 5 bases and 7 bases, in that order; junction bases with no gene match: 7. The CDR3 totals 16 residues. The CDR3 DNA sequence: TGTGCCAGCAGCCAACTAGCGGGAGGGCCGGTCGGGGAGCTGTTTTTT. It is translated as CASSQLAGGPVGELFF.

The rearrangement uses TRBV3-1 (or the pseudogene TRBV3-2) and TRBJ1-5; D unclear. Germline loops: CDR1 LGHDT, CDR2 YNNKEL (reference sequence). The CDR3 runs to 13 residues. V was clipped by 2 bases and J by 5 bases, with 7 bases between them. CDR3 nucleotide sequence: TGTGCCAGCAGCCAACAGCGGGATCAGCCCCAGCATTTT. Protein: CASSQQRDQPQHF.

This clone was found once. The chain couples TRBV7-8 to TRBJ1-3, with TRBD1 matching 7 bases. The CDR3 has 19 residues. In germline, CDR1 is SGHVS, CDR2 FQNEAQ. The junction had 12 bases not matched to a gene; V was cut back by 1 base and J by 0 bases. CDR3 DNA sequence: TGTGCCAGCAGCTTAGAGGGCAGGGGGTCCCTTTACTCTGGAAACACCATATATTTT. This gives the protein CASSLEGRGSLYSGNTIYF.

The chain combines TRBV5-5 with TRBJ1-2; the D gene is possibly TRBD1 (6 bases). The V gene lost 0 bases and the J gene lost 1 base, with 10 bases spanning the gap. The CDR3 consists of 15 residues. Germline V gene data show CDR1 as SGHKS and CDR2 as YYEKEE (reference sequence). The CDR3 sequence: CASSLGAGVNYGYTF. The CDR3 DNA follows: TGTGCCAGCAGCTTGGGGGCAGGGGTTAACTATGGCTACACCTTC.

The chain is built from TRBV29-1 and TRBJ2-3; 8 nucleotides line up with TRBD2. V shed 3 bases and J 3 bases; nucleotides not matched to a gene: 8. The germline V gene encodes CDR1 SQVTM and CDR2 ANQGSEA. This CDR3 is 15 amino acids long. CDR3 coding DNA: TGCAGCGTTGACGATCCCGGCGGGGGGACAGATACGCAGTATTTT. Translation gives CSVDDPGGGTDTQYF.

This chain links TRBV11-2 with TRBJ1-3; tentative D call: TRBD1 (6 bases). The germline V gene has CDR1 SGHAT and CDR2 FQNNGV. The CDR3 consists of 17 residues. V lost 5 bases, J lost 2 bases, and 19 bases lay in between. CDR3 bases: TGTGCCAGCAGCCCTCGGACAGAATCTTGGCCTGGAAACACCATATATTTT. Amino acids: CASSPRTESWPGNTIYF.

The gene calls are TRBV7-6 and TRBJ2-6, with a tentative D call TRBD1 (6 bases). The germline CDR1 and CDR2 sequences are SGHVS and FNYEAQ. The CDR3 consists of 16 residues. V was shortened by 5 bases and J by 0 bases, with 11 bases between the two germline ends. The chain's CDR3 is CASSTLQGSGANVLTF. The CDR3 nucleotides read TGTGCCAGCAGCACACTACAGGGCTCTGGGGCCAACGTCCTGACTTTC.

The chain carries TRBV12-3 or TRBV12-4 and TRBJ1-5, with no clear D. The CDR3 is 13 amino acids. V dropped 3 bases and J dropped 4 bases, with 7 bases sitting between them. In DNA form, the CDR3 reads TGTGCCAGCAGTTTTACCAGGAATCAGCCCCAGCATTTT. It yields the protein CASSFTRNQPQHF.

This clone appeared a single time. This chain uses TRBV28 with TRBJ2-1; 10 nucleotides match TRBD2. V gave up 5 bases and J gave up 6 bases; unmatched junction bases: 19. From germline, CDR1 is MDHEN and CDR2 SYDVKM. The CDR3 spans 19 residues. In DNA, the CDR3 is TGTGCCAGCAGTCTAGCTAGCGGGAGATTCTACCCTGTCCCCAATGAGCAGTTCTTC. Protein sequence: CASSLASGRFYPVPNEQFF.

The rearrangement joins TRBV12-5 to TRBJ2-5; 7 positions agree with TRBD2. There are 13 residues in the CDR3. V dropped 9 bases and J dropped 5; count of bases not matched to a gene: 9. Per the germline V gene, CDR1 is LGHNT and CDR2 is FRNRAP. The CDR3 loop is CARRTRGAETQYF. CDR3 DNA sequence: TGTGCTAGGCGGACTAGAGGGGCCGAGACCCAGTACTTC.

The chain is built from TRBV29-1 and TRBJ1-6, with TRBD1 identical over 9 bases. The V segment lost 4 bases and the J segment 5 bases; nucleotides outside the gene matches: 3. This CDR3 is 14 amino acids long. Germline V gene data show CDR1 as SQVTM and CDR2 as ANQGSEA. CDR3 amino acids: CSVGTGANNSPLHF. The CDR3 bases are TGCAGCGTTGGGACAGGGGCTAATAATTCACCCCTCCACTTT.

The chain uses TRBV30 and TRBJ2-7; D ambiguous. Germline CDR1 reads GTSNPN; CDR2 reads SVGIG (reference sequence). Trimming removed 1 base from V and 2 bases from J, with 3 bases in between. The CDR3 has 11 residues. CDR3 nucleotide sequence: TGTGCCTGGAGTGCTACCTACGAGCAGTACTTC. It specifies CAWSATYEQYF. Full variable domain (missing parts from reference TRBV30 and TRBJ2-7): SQTIHQWPATLVQPVGSPLSLECTVEGTSNPNLYWYRQAAGRGLQLLFYSVGIGQISSEVPQNLSASRPQDRQFILSSKKLLLSDSGFYLCAWSATYEQYFGPGTRLTVT.

The chain combines TRBV6-5 with TRBJ1-6, with D possibly TRBD1 on 6 matching bases. The V end was cut by 9 bases, the J end by 0 bases, with 12 bases between. This CDR3 spans 15 amino acids. Germline V gene sequence: CDR1 MNHEY, CDR2 SVGAGI. The CDR3 DNA sequence: TGTGCCAGAGGACAGTTCCCCTCCTATAATTCACCCCTCCACTTT. As protein: CARGQFPSYNSPLHF.